This paragraph covers one T cell receptor beta chain sequence. Using immunoSEQ multiplex PCR, the repertoire was profiled, and TCRdb retains in-frame clones only, with some absent. The table records 70,000 to 80,000 clones, about 95% of them present only once. This CDR3 region has 15 residues. Looked up from germline, CDR1 is SGHTS and CDR2 is YDEGEE. The V and J ends lost 0 bases and 0 bases respectively, with 7 bases between them. This entry comes from a study of T cell changes during pregnancy in multiple sclerosis. The sample consisted of peripheral blood, taken in the third trimester of pregnancy. The receptor's source is a female donor with multiple sclerosis, enrolled in a pregnancy study. The rearrangement joins TRBV5-8 to TRBJ1-3; D is unresolved. CDR3 in amino acids: CASSLDGASGNTIYF. The DNA of the CDR3 is TGTGCCAGCAGCTTGGACGGAGCCTCTGGAAACACCATATATTTT.